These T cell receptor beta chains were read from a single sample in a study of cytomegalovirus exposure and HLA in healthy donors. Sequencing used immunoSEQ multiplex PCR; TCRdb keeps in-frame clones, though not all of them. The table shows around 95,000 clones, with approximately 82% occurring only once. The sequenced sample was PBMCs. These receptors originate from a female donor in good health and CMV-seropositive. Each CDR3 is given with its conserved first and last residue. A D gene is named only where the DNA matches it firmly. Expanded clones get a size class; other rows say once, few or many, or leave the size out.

CASSRQGAKNTGELFF,TGTGCCAGCAGCCGACAGGGGGCTAAGAACACCGGGGAGCTGTTTTTT,TRBD1,TRBV7-8,TRBJ2-2,-
CASSLWGGSPVTEAFF,TGTGCCAGCAGTTTATGGGGGGGCTCGCCGGTCACTGAAGCTTTCTTT,-,TRBV27,TRBJ1-1,-
CASSSGTVKNIQYF,TGTGCCAGCAGTTCCGGGACAGTTAAAAACATTCAGTACTTC,TRBD1,TRBV7-3,TRBJ2-4,-
CACRRPLHRADNEQFF,TGTGCCTGTAGACGGCCGCTCCACAGGGCCGACAATGAGCAGTTCTTC,-,TRBV19,TRBJ2-1,-
CATSTTPNTEAFF,TGTGCCACCAGCACCACTCCGAACACTGAAGCTTTCTTT,-,TRBV15,TRBJ1-1,-
CASSLRDREGAIYF,TGCGCCAGCAGCCTCCGGGACAGGGAGGGTGCCATATATTTT,TRBD1,TRBV4-1,TRBJ1-3,-
CASTGTGPQPQHF,TGTGCCAGCACCGGGACAGGGCCTCAGCCCCAGCATTTT,TRBD1,TRBV2,TRBJ1-5,-
CASSLRTGGPLYGYTF,TGTGCCAGCAGCCTCCGGACAGGGGGCCCTCTCTATGGCTACACCTTC,TRBD1,TRBV11-2,TRBJ1-2,-
CASRVDRAGSQPQHF,TGTGCCAGCAGGGTCGACAGGGCTGGGAGTCAGCCCCAGCATTTT,TRBD1,TRBV2,TRBJ1-5,-
CASRDMTGSTEAFF,TGCGCCAGCAGGGATATGACGGGAAGCACTGAAGCTTTCTTT,-,TRBV5-1,TRBJ1-1,-
CASSLWGGINTEAFF,TGTGCCAGCAGCTTGTGGGGGGGGATAAACACTGAAGCTTTCTTT,-,TRBV7-9,TRBJ1-1,-
CASSYSKRGGNTEAFF,TGTGCCAGCAGTTACTCGAAGAGGGGGGGGAACACTGAAGCTTTCTTT,-,TRBV6-5,TRBJ1-1,-
CASTSYGEGTEAFF,TGTGCCAGCACCTCTTACGGAGAGGGCACTGAAGCTTTCTTT,-,TRBV28,TRBJ1-1,-
CASSFGGSPLHF,TGTGCCAGCAGCTTTGGCGGGTCACCCCTCCACTTT,-,TRBV5-5,TRBJ1-6,-
CASSSPYQPQHF,TGTGCCAGCAGTTCTCCTTATCAGCCCCAGCATTTT,-,TRBV28,TRBJ1-5,-
CASSYRGLAVADTQYF,TGTGCCAGCAGTTACAGGGGACTAGCGGTGGCAGATACGCAGTATTTT,TRBD2,TRBV6-5,TRBJ2-3,-
CASSLADWTGFSEKLFF,TGCGCCAGCAGCTTGGCCGACTGGACAGGTTTTAGTGAAAAACTGTTTTTT,TRBD1,TRBV5-1,TRBJ1-4,-
CASSVEGQGNTGELFF,TGTGCCAGCAGCGTAGAAGGGCAGGGGAACACCGGGGAGCTGTTTTTT,-,TRBV9,TRBJ2-2,once
CASSPGRGRTDTQYF,TGCGCCAGCAGCCCGGGGAGGGGACGCACAGATACGCAGTATTTT,TRBD2,TRBV5-1,TRBJ2-3,-
CASTMGTGVRWEQYF,TGTGCCAGCACTATGGGGACAGGGGTCCGTTGGGAGCAGTACTTC,TRBD1,TRBV6-1,TRBJ2-7,-
CASSPTGPFRLSSYNSPLHF,TGTGCCAGCAGCCCTACAGGGCCCTTTAGGCTAAGCTCCTATAATTCACCCCTCCACTTT,-,TRBV27,TRBJ1-6,-
CASRAGTGGKGGYPF,TGTGCCAGCAGGGCCGGGACAGGGGGCAAAGGAGGCTACCCCTTC,TRBD1,TRBV2,TRBJ1-2,-
CAISERDTTSGNTIYF,TGTGCCATCAGTGAACGGGACACCACCTCTGGAAACACCATATATTTT,-,TRBV10-3,TRBJ1-3,-
CASSSAGGYEQYF,TGCGCCAGCAGCTCTGCCGGGGGCTACGAGCAGTACTTC,-,TRBV5-1,TRBJ2-7,-
CASSLQVNQPQHF,TGTGCCAGCAGTTTACAGGTTAATCAGCCCCAGCATTTT,-,TRBV6-1,TRBJ1-5,few
CASSLGPLAGGETQYF,TGTGCCAGCAGCTTGGGGCCCCTAGCGGGGGGAGAGACCCAGTACTTC,TRBD2,TRBV5-4,TRBJ2-5,-
CASSLVDRGEETQYF,TGCGCCAGCAGCTTGGTGGACAGGGGTGAAGAGACCCAGTACTTC,TRBD1,TRBV5-1,TRBJ2-5,-
CASSPRTGEEEQFF,TGTGCCAGCAGTCCTCGGACAGGGGAAGAGGAGCAGTTCTTC,TRBD1,TRBV28,TRBJ2-1,once
CATSRDDREETQYF,TGTGCCACCAGCAGAGATGACAGGGAAGAGACCCAGTACTTC,TRBD1,TRBV15,TRBJ2-5,-
CSSSFSPGKNTEAFF,TGTTCCAGCAGCTTTTCTCCAGGGAAGAACACTGAAGCTTTCTTT,-,TRBV7-2,TRBJ1-1,-
CSATTDSNYGYTF,TGCAGCGCCACGACAGACTCTAACTATGGCTACACCTTC,-,TRBV29-1,TRBJ1-2,-
CASSTPGGTTYEQYF,TGTGCCAGCAGCACGCCGGGGGGTACCACCTACGAGCAGTACTTC,TRBD2,TRBV7-9,TRBJ2-7,few
CASSDSSGQNTGELFF,TGCGCCAGCAGTGATTCGAGCGGGCAAAACACCGGGGAGCTGTTTTTT,-,TRBV10-1,TRBJ2-2,-
CASSQGTNEQYF,TGTGCCAGCAGTCAGGGTACGAACGAGCAGTACTTC,-,TRBV7-6,TRBJ2-7,-
CASSLTGNQPQHF,TGTGCCAGCAGCCTCACAGGGAATCAGCCCCAGCATTTT,-,TRBV14,TRBJ1-5,-
CASSYDPGQKVYGYTF,TGTGCCAGCAGTTACGATCCGGGACAGAAAGTATATGGCTACACCTTC,TRBD1,TRBV28,TRBJ1-2,-
CAWTVSGANVLTF,TGTGCCTGGACAGTCTCTGGGGCCAACGTCCTGACTTTC,-,TRBV30,TRBJ2-6,-
CSVGGGDRARAEQYF,TGCAGCGTTGGTGGGGGGGACAGGGCCCGAGCCGAGCAGTACTTC,TRBD1,TRBV29-1,TRBJ2-7,-
CASSLSGSSYEQYF,TGTGCCAGCAGCTTATCAGGAAGCTCCTACGAGCAGTACTTC,-,TRBV7-2,TRBJ2-7,once
CASSLTGSSYNEQFF,TGTGCCAGCAGCTTAACGGGAAGCTCCTACAATGAGCAGTTCTTC,-,TRBV7-9,TRBJ2-1,-
CASSERGSGRANEQFF,TGTGCCAGCAGTGAAAGGGGTAGCGGGAGGGCCAATGAGCAGTTCTTC,TRBD2,TRBV6-1,TRBJ2-1,-
CASSLGPGTSAPDTQYF,TGTGCCAGCAGCTTGGGACCCGGGACTAGCGCCCCAGATACGCAGTATTTT,TRBD2,TRBV5-4,TRBJ2-3,-
CASSIRLADNNEQFF,TGTGCCAGCAGCATTAGACTAGCGGATAACAATGAGCAGTTCTTC,TRBD2,TRBV7-9,TRBJ2-1,-
CASPPGQGREQFF,TGTGCCAGTCCGCCGGGACAGGGCCGAGAGCAGTTCTTC,TRBD1,TRBV19,TRBJ2-1,-
CASRGQVYEQYF,TGTGCCAGCAGGGGACAGGTCTACGAGCAGTACTTC,TRBD1,TRBV28,TRBJ2-7,-
CASRNGVLDTEAFF,TGCGCCAGCAGAAACGGGGTTCTTGACACTGAAGCTTTCTTT,-,TRBV5-1,TRBJ1-1,-
CAWSETGVWTEAFF,TGTGCCTGGAGCGAAACAGGGGTTTGGACTGAAGCTTTCTTT,TRBD1,TRBV30,TRBJ1-1,few
CASREDRVGEKLFF,TGTGCCAGCAGAGAGGACAGGGTCGGGGAAAAACTGTTTTTT,TRBD1,TRBV28,TRBJ1-4,-
CASSLSFPVGQVYEQYF,TGTGCCAGCAGTTTATCATTCCCTGTGGGGCAGGTCTACGAGCAGTACTTC,-,TRBV27,TRBJ2-7,once
CASSPPGGANTEAFF,TGTGCCAGCTCACCACCCGGCGGAGCTAACACTGAAGCTTTCTTT,-,TRBV18,TRBJ1-1,-
CASSPKNTGELFF,TGTGCCAGCAGTCCCAAGAACACCGGGGAGCTGTTTTTT,-,TRBV27,TRBJ2-2,-
CASSDPSGTYNEQFF,TGTGCCAGTAGTGACCCTAGCGGGACTTACAATGAGCAGTTCTTC,TRBD2,TRBV19,TRBJ2-1,once
CASSMRTSGGDNEQFF,TGTGCCAGCAGTATGCGGACTAGCGGGGGTGACAATGAGCAGTTCTTC,TRBD2,TRBV28,TRBJ2-1,-
CASSLPSKGGWSYEQYF,TGCGCCAGCAGCTTGCCCTCAAAGGGGGGGTGGTCCTACGAGCAGTACTTC,-,TRBV5-1,TRBJ2-7,-
CASGDRGRGETQYF,TGTGCCAGCGGGGACAGGGGAAGGGGCGAGACCCAGTACTTC,TRBD1,TRBV6-1,TRBJ2-5,-
CASSFPSPGFGTEAFF,TGCGCCAGCAGTTTTCCGTCCCCAGGGTTTGGGACTGAAGCTTTCTTT,-,TRBV5-1,TRBJ1-1,-
CATTGLAGGADTQYF,TGTGCCACGACGGGTTTAGCGGGAGGGGCAGATACGCAGTATTTT,TRBD2,TRBV10-3,TRBJ2-3,-
CASSLEVGIGTGNTEAFF,TGTGCCAGCAGCTTAGAAGTAGGAATTGGGACAGGGAACACTGAAGCTTTCTTT,TRBD1,TRBV7-6,TRBJ1-1,-
CASGLALSSYNEQFF,TGCGCCAGCGGTTTGGCGCTAAGCTCCTACAATGAGCAGTTCTTC,-,TRBV5-1,TRBJ2-1,-